This TCR beta chain was recovered during a study of vaccination and CD4 T cells after COVID-19. Study outcomes and limitations: The cohort comprised relatively few convalescent patients, and no early post-infection timepoints were analyzed.

Sequencing of cultured CD4+ T cell DNA used the Oncomine TCR Beta short-read assay. TCRdb reprocessed the PCR reads with MiXCR, giving one entry per CDR3 protein. This sample has approximately 17,000 distinct CDR3 sequences, with more than 55% found just once. Documented treatment: roughly 11-day PBMC culture with coronavirus spike peptide pools or control peptides (ViraFEST assay). After expanding antigen-specific T cells with peptide pools, ViraFEST sequenced their TCRs. It was after roughly nine days of culture that CD4+ T cells were isolated by negative selection. On this clonotype itself: Its antigen remains unidentified.

The CDR3 length is 13 residues. With 6 bases removed from V and 2 bases from J, the gap between germline ends came to 10 bases. Germline loops: CDR1 KGHSH, CDR2 LQKENI. What was sequenced was CD4+ T cells from blood, cultured in vitro. The sequence derives from a human donor who had recovered from COVID-19. This rearrangement joins TRBV18 to TRBJ1-1; tentative D call: TRBD1 (5 bases). CDR3 region: CASSFRDNTEAFF. Written as DNA, the CDR3 is TGTGCCAGCTCCTTTAGGGACAACACTGAAGCTTTCTTT.